Shown below are 7 T cell receptor beta chains from a single sample sequenced in a study of cytomegalovirus exposure and HLA in healthy donors. 13 Jbeta primers and 60 Vbeta primers were used for the PCR. Sequencing used immunoSEQ multiplex PCR; TCRdb keeps in-frame clones, though not all of them. This sample's table has 200,000 to 250,000 clones. Sample: PBMCs. All receptors derive from a woman aged 25 to 39 in good health and CMV-seropositive.

CDR3 bases: TGTGCCAGCAGCTTCAGGGATACCGGGGAGCTGTTTTTT. This encodes CASSFRDTGELFF. The chain links TRBV11-3 to TRBJ2-2, with a tentative D call TRBD1 (5 bases). Per the germline V gene, CDR1 is SGHNT and CDR2 is YENEEA. The V gene lost 3 bases and the J gene lost 5 bases, with 7 bases spanning the gap. CDR3 length: 13 amino acids.

The chain couples TRBV4-3 to TRBJ2-1; 7 bases map to TRBD1. This CDR3 has 15 amino acids. Germline CDR1 and CDR2: LGHNA and YSLEER. The trim removed 0 bases at V and 4 bases at J, leaving 3 bases unmatched. The CDR3 loop reads CASSQDRDRYNEQFF. CDR3 nucleotides: TGCGCCAGCAGCCAAGACCGGGACAGATACAATGAGCAGTTCTTC.

The chain combines TRBV10-3 with TRBJ2-4, with D maybe TRBD2 (5 bases). V shed 2 bases and J shed 9 bases, with 11 bases lying between them. Germline assignment: CDR1 ENHRY and CDR2 SYGVKD. This CDR3 has 13 residues. CDR3 sequence: CAISEQNRGIQYF. For the CDR3, the DNA is TGTGCCATCAGTGAGCAAAACCGGGGCATTCAGTACTTC.

The genes are TRBV19 and TRBJ2-5; 7 bases line up with TRBD1. Germline CDR1 reads LNHDA; CDR2 reads SQIVND (reference sequence). The CDR3 spans 14 residues. Germline trimming cut 3 bases from V and 1 base from J; bases unmatched to any gene: 2. CDR3 residues: CASSIWDSQETQYF. The CDR3 coding sequence is TGTGCCAGTAGTATTTGGGACAGCCAAGAGACCCAGTACTTC. Full variable domain (rest looked up from reference TRBV19 and TRBJ2-5): DGGITQSPKYLFRKEGQNVTLSCEQNLNHDAMYWYRQDPGQGLRLIYYSQIVNDFQKGDIAEGYSVSREKKESFPLTVTSAQKNPTAFYLCASSIWDSQETQYFGPGTRLLVL.

The chain is built from TRBV4-1 and TRBJ1-2; D is unclear. V was cut by 0 bases and J by 4 bases, with 9 bases left in between. Germline V gene sequence: CDR1 MGHRA, CDR2 YSYEKL. The CDR3 length is 14 residues. The CDR3 nucleotides are TGCGCCAGCAGCCAAGATCCCGCCAGCTATGGCTACACCTTC. This sequence encodes CASSQDPASYGYTF.

V usage is TRBV4-1 and J usage is TRBJ2-7, with D hard to call. The germline V gene has CDR1 MGHRA and CDR2 YSYEKL. V lost 2 bases and J lost 5, with 25 bases in between. The CDR3 sequence is 18 residues long. This CDR3 is CASSQPIPAALTTNEQYF. The DNA of the CDR3 is TGCGCCAGCAGCCAACCAATTCCGGCTGCGCTGACAACAAACGAGCAGTACTTC.

The chain links TRBV7-6 to TRBJ1-1, with a possible D match to TRBD1 (5 bases). V lost 2 bases and J lost 1, with 11 bases in between. This CDR3 contains 15 residues. Germline lookup yields CDR1 SGHVS and CDR2 FNYEAQ. DNA for the CDR3: TGTGCCAGCAGCTTATCGGACATTCAGAACACTGAAGCTTTCTTT. Its translation: CASSLSDIQNTEAFF. Variable domain in full (rest from reference TRBV7-6 and TRBJ1-1): GAGVSQSPRYKVTKRGQDVALRCDPISGHVSLYWYRQALGQGPEFLTYFNYEAQQDKSGLPNDRFSAERPEGSISTLTIQRTEQRDSAMYRCASSLSDIQNTEAFFGQGTRLTVV.